The rows below give T cell receptor beta chains drawn from one sample of a study of blood T cells in healthy people across ages. A single record per CDR3 protein comes from TCRdb applying MiXCR to the 5' RACE reads. The sample holds about 900,000 distinct CDR3 sequences; around 48% are singletons and the top ten take around 15%. The sequenced sample consisted of blood. These receptors all come from a man aged 25 to 40 in good health. Each CDR3 is given without its conserved first and last residue.

v_call cdr3_aa
TRBV29-1 SVGEGAGGYT
TRBV6-2/TRBV6-3 ASSPTTKRGERSETQY
TRBV20-1 SARQGAQETQY
TRBV7-2 ASGPGLSTDTQY
TRBV4-1 ASSQDPGAPGEQY
TRBV20-1 SASRGQGISDTQY
TRBV12-3/TRBV12-4 ASLSTGGETQY
TRBV6-1 ASSARGEYKNIQY
TRBV4-1 ASSKDSTYEQY
TRBV20-1 SGKGTYNEQF
TRBV7-2 ASSPYGTASTDTQY
TRBV7-2 ASSPGTTSYGYT
TRBV7-2 ASSLAATNTGELF
TRBV4-3 ASSQAGQGVREQY
TRBV5-1 ASSLDTASSSYEQY
TRBV29-1 SATAGSQETQY
TRBV7-9 ASSSPGAYYGYT
TRBV25-1 ASGQGAADTQY
TRBV9 ASSVLSGGGGGTDTQY
TRBV20-1 SARVTAEKLF
TRBV6-5 ASSYGGFSYEQY
TRBV5-5 ASSLGSRDTNEQF
TRBV4-1 ASSDGSVVRPQH
TRBV7-2 ASSLIDRVGEQY
TRBV7-2 ASSLSTGRSNQPQH
TRBV12-3/TRBV12-4 ASSLGGVGGSPLH
TRBV20-1 SARADSPLH
TRBV4-3 ASSQERFGTVNEKLF
TRBV11-3 ASSLKARRTSAF